The entry below describes one T cell receptor (beta chain). Its specificity is unknown. V lost 5 bases to trimming and J lost 2 bases, with 5 bases between them. From germline, CDR1 is SEHNR and CDR2 FQNEAQ (reference sequence). CDR3 size: 12 residues. This entry belongs to a study of Ad26.COV2.S vaccination and SARS-CoV-2 variants. Study results and caveats: Placebo recipients and vaccine recipients were similar in non-spike TCR breadth. It is possible that the TCR breadth and depth analyses underestimated the total T cell responses. Placebo recipients had lower spike-specific TCR breadth than vaccine recipients. Breadth, reportedly substantial, characterized the spike-specific CD8+ and CD4+ T cell responses after vaccination.

Using immunoSEQ multiplex PCR, the repertoire was profiled, and TCRdb retains in-frame clones only, with some absent. The data show approximately 450,000 clones, with over 75% seen just once and roughly an eighth held by the top ten. Treatment: roughly 19 received Ad26.COV2.S at low or high dose, single or two shots; about 5 received placebo; per-sample allocation not given. Samples came from day 63 after the first vaccine or placebo injection. The source material was peripheral blood, sampled in a trial of Ad26.COV2.S vaccine versus placebo. This sequence joins TRBV7-9 and TRBJ2-3, with D unclear. This sequence was found in a person aged 18 to 59 who received the Ad26.COV2.S COVID-19 vaccine or a placebo. CDR3 region: CASSAHTDTQYF. CDR3 nucleotides: TGTGCCAGCAGCGCCCACACAGATACGCAGTATTTT.